What follows are 11 T cell receptor beta chains derived from one specimen sequenced in a study of beta chain features in type 1 diabetes. These receptors have no identified antigens. The entirety of the isolated RNA underwent reverse transcription, so expressed TCRB transcripts were sequenced. Here immunoSEQ multiplex PCR was the method, and the copy in TCRdb shows in-frame clones only, minus some. The table includes tens of thousands of clones, under 60% detected once. Broader study findings: For Type 1 diabetes patients, all four CD4+ subsets carried TCRB CDR3s that were moderately but significantly shorter.

Sequenced: Tregs from blood. These TCRs come from a woman between 40 and 55 years old with type 1 diabetes.

The CDR3 DNA reads as TGCGCCAGCAGCTTGGACGTTAGCGTCGGGACCGGGGAGCTGTTTTTT. It specifies CASSLDVSVGTGELFF. The chain uses TRBV5-1 and TRBJ2-2, with D possibly matching TRBD2 (5 bases). Trimming took 0 bases from V and 5 from J, leaving 14 bases between them. CDR1 and CDR2 (germline): SGHRS, YFSETQ. This CDR3 has 16 amino acids.

In its sample, this clone was seen a few times. This chain connects TRBV7-6 to TRBJ2-1; 8 nucleotides agree with TRBD1. The CDR3 runs to 15 residues. CDR1 SGHVS and CDR2 FNYEAQ come from the germline V gene. Trimming took 3 bases from V and 0 from J; bases not matched to a gene: 1. Here the CDR3 reads CASSLGQASYNEQFF. CDR3 DNA sequence: TGTGCCAGCAGCTTGGGACAGGCCTCCTACAATGAGCAGTTCTTC.

V usage is TRBV10-3 and J usage is TRBJ1-4, with TRBD1 matching 11 bases. Germline CDR1 ENHRY, CDR2 SYGVKD. V lost 2 bases and J lost 5; bases outside the gene matches: 1. The CDR3 has 15 residues. CDR3 nucleotides: TGTGCCATCAGTGAGAGGGACAGGGGGAATGAAAAACTGTTTTTT. As protein: CAISERDRGNEKLFF.

This clone was seen once. The chain joins TRBV7-9 to TRBJ1-4; D not certain. Trimming took off 1 base at V and 10 bases at J, with 7 bases between the two ends. This CDR3 contains 12 residues. From germline, CDR1 is SEHNR and CDR2 FQNEAQ (reference sequence). CDR3 coding DNA: TGTGCCAGCAGCTTAGAATTCGGAAAACTGTTTTTT. Residues: CASSLEFGKLFF.

This chain links TRBV27 with TRBJ1-1; 7 bases align to TRBD1. V shed 5 bases and J 1 base; nucleotides not matched to a gene: 4. In germline, CDR1 is MNHEY, CDR2 SMNVEV (reference sequence). CDR3 length: 14 amino acids. In DNA form, the CDR3 reads TGTGCCAGCAGTCCGGGACAGACGAACACTGAAGCTTTCTTT. Protein sequence: CASSPGQTNTEAFF.

The rearrangement joins TRBV11-2 to TRBJ2-1, with D tentatively TRBD2 (5 bases). Trimming took 1 base from V and 5 from J, leaving 9 bases between them. The length of the CDR3 is 14 residues. Per the germline V gene, CDR1 is SGHAT and CDR2 is FQNNGV. The chain's CDR3 is CASSLVRGNNEQFF. Here the CDR3 DNA reads TGTGCCAGCAGCTTAGTCCGGGGAAACAATGAGCAGTTCTTC.

This clone was observed a few times. The chain has TRBV30 and TRBJ2-7, with D uncertain. V lost 8 bases and J 4 bases, leaving 15 bases between the germline ends. Per germline, CDR1 GTSNPN and CDR2 SVGIG (reference sequence). This CDR3 spans 12 amino acids. Here the CDR3 DNA reads TGTGCCGGGTCGGAGAGTGGGTACGAGCAGTACTTC. Its translation is CAGSESGYEQYF.

The genes are TRBV6-1 and TRBJ2-2, with TRBD1 as a possible D gene (6 bases). This CDR3 is 15 amino acids long. The V end was cut by 11 bases, the J end by 0 bases, with 16 bases between. Germline values: CDR1 MNHNS, CDR2 SASEGT. CDR3: CAVHNRVSNTGELFF. The CDR3 bases are TGTGCCGTACATAACAGGGTTTCGAACACCGGGGAGCTGTTTTTT.

This clone was counted a few times. V is TRBV28 and J is TRBJ2-5, with D unresolved. Trimming shortened V by 2 bases and J by 6 bases, and 16 bases separated the two germline ends. CDR1 and CDR2 from the germline V gene are MDHEN and SYDVKM. The CDR3 consists of 15 residues. Here the CDR3 reads CASSLALGSQKTQYF. The CDR3 coding sequence is TGTGCCAGCAGTTTAGCATTGGGCAGTCAAAAGACCCAGTACTTC.

The chain uses TRBV5-1 and TRBJ1-5; TRBD1 matches at 7 bases. The germline V gene has CDR1 SGHRS and CDR2 YFSETQ. The CDR3 sequence is 14 residues long. With 2 bases clipped from V and 5 bases from J, the junction kept 4 bases outside the gene matches. The CDR3 sequence is CASSLQGSDQPQHF. Written as DNA, the CDR3 is TGCGCCAGCAGCTTACAGGGGTCGGATCAGCCCCAGCATTTT.

The V gene is TRBV5-4, the J gene TRBJ1-1; D call uncertain. Trimming cost V 2 bases and J 0 bases, with 5 bases left between them. The CDR3 consists of 13 residues. Germline V gives CDR1 SGHNT, CDR2 YYREEE (reference sequence). The chain's CDR3 is CASSFAVNTEAFF. The CDR3 DNA reads as TGTGCCAGCAGCTTTGCGGTGAACACTGAAGCTTTCTTT.